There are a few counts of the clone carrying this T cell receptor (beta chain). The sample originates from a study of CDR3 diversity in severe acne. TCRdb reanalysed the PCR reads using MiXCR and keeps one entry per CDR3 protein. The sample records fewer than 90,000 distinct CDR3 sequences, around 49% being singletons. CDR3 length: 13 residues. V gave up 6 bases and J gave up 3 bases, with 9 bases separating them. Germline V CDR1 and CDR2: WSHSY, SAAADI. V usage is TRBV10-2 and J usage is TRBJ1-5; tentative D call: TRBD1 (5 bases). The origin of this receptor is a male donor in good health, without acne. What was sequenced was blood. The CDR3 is CASSHGTNQPQHF. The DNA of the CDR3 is TGCGCCAGCAGCCACGGGACCAATCAGCCCCAGCATTTT.